This record concerns one T cell receptor beta chain sequence. The antigen remains unidentified. Trimming took 1 base from V and 4 from J, leaving 10 bases between them. The germline V gene encodes CDR1 SGHAT and CDR2 FQNNGV. The CDR3 has 14 residues. This specimen comes from a study of blood T cells in healthy people across ages. Notes on the study in general: TCR beta diversity, measured per million T cells, fell in a roughly linear way with age.

It was with a sample-barcoded 5' primer and a J-beta primer mix that a second PCR of roughly 7 to 12 cycles was run. TCRdb reanalysed the 5' RACE reads using MiXCR and keeps one entry per CDR3 protein. Altogether over 1,500,000 distinct CDR3 sequences are present, roughly two fifths being singletons, with the ten largest covering 23%. Sequenced material: blood. This clonotype originated in a human donor in good health. This chain links TRBV11-2 with TRBJ1-2, with no clear D. The CDR3 DNA reads as TGTGCCAGCAGCTTAGTGCTTCAGGCCTATGGCTACACCTTC. This gives the protein CASSLVLQAYGYTF.